This TCR beta chain was documented in a study of shared clonotypes between healthy human individuals. The CDR3 loop spans 10 amino acids. Naive CD8 cells lacked CD45RO and underwent positive selection for CCR7, leaving out terminally differentiated effector memory CD45RA+ cells. Assay: immunoSEQ multiplex PCR; the TCRdb copy retains only in-frame clones and omits some. The data hold about 2.1 million clones, with just over 90% observed a single time. The chain combines TRBV21-1 with TRBJ2-7; the D call TRBD1 from the table was never checked on the DNA. TRBV21-1 is given as a pseudogene. The TCR sequence derives from a man aged 18 to 35 in good health. Some clones in this sample may be carry-over from other donors' samples. The sequenced sample was naive CD8+ T cells from PBMCs. The CDR3 bases are TGTGCCAGCAGCATTGGGACAGGGAACTTC. Residues: CASSIGTGNF.